The sequence of this T cell receptor (beta chain) was determined in a study of T cells in Graves' hyperthyroidism and ophthalmopathy. For the study at large: Once the initial diagnosis was made, peripheral blood was obtained before any treatment.

Lactation, pregnancy, other autoimmune disease or uncontrolled infection excluded patients. The authors obtained PBMCs from around 11 ml of fresh peripheral blood. Regions amplified from RNA transcripts were the TCR beta CDR3 regions. First-round RT-PCR of the TCR CDR3 relied on the HTBI primer set. MiXCR, run by TCRdb on the multiplex PCR reads, gives a single entry per CDR3 protein. This sample yields about 350,000 distinct CDR3 sequences, of which about 18% are seen a single time; about 4% belongs to the top ten. As for this clonotype: The antigen remains undetermined. The missing conserved phenylalanine or tryptophan at the end of this CDR3 makes a read error likely.

Points from the study as a whole: The blood repertoire included most of the expanded thyroid clonotypes above 0.001.

The sequenced material came from blood. The clonotype originates from a woman aged 18-29 years with Graves' hyperthyroidism.

In DNA form, the CDR3 reads TGTGCCACCAGCAGAGATATGGGACAGGGGGCGAATCAGCCCCAGCATCTT. This codes for CATSRDMGQGANQPQHL. This chain links TRBV15 with TRBJ1-5; 12 bases match TRBD1. This CDR3 contains 17 residues. The V gene end was trimmed by 0 bases and the J gene end by 4 bases; junction bases not matched to a gene: 4. CDR1 and CDR2 (germline): LNHNV, YYDKDF (reference sequence).